Below are 28 T cell receptor beta chains sequenced from a single sample in a study of blood T cell repertoires in COVID-19 (dated by TCRdb to 2018 to 2020). The library was produced with the immunoSEQ multiplex PCR assay. Held by TCRdb, this immuneACCESS table contains in-frame sequences only and omits some clones. Under half of the omission traces to an unresolved V gene where checked; the cause of the rest is unknown. The sample table holds roughly 170,000 clones, of which 85% were seen once. Under 6.5% of the sample belongs to the ten largest clones. Sequencing was carried out using peripheral blood. The receptor set was obtained from a woman aged 50 to 60 with COVID-19, enrolled during active disease.

In regard to this clone: Germline is not matched at one junction end, which may reflect a read error. The chain is built from TRBV11-2 and TRBJ2-2; possible D gene TRBD2, 6 bases. Germline-derived CDR1 and CDR2 are SGHAT and FQNNGV. This CDR3 spans 14 amino acids. The CDR3 here is CASRLAVNTGELFF. CDR3 coding DNA: TGTGCCAGCAGATTAGCGGTGAACACCGGGGAGCTGTTTTTT.

V usage is TRBV7-2 and J usage is TRBJ2-3; possible D gene TRBD1, 7 bases. Germline CDR1 is SGHTA and CDR2 is FQGNSA. The CDR3 spans 16 residues. The ends were cut back, 1 base at V and 2 bases at J, with 13 bases in the middle. The CDR3 sequence: CASSLVGGQVTDTQYF. DNA of the CDR3: TGTGCCAGCAGCTTAGTGGGAGGACAGGTCACAGATACGCAGTATTTT.

The chain recombines TRBV9 with TRBJ2-1; a weak D match, TRBD2 (5 bases). Germline V CDR1 and CDR2: SGDLS, YYNGEE. Deletions cut 1 base from V and 0 bases from J, with 17 bases between. The CDR3 loop spans 18 amino acids. The CDR3 DNA follows: TGTGCCAGCAGCGTAAAGAACTCGGAGGTTGGCTCCTACAATGAGCAGTTCTTC. Translation: CASSVKNSEVGSYNEQFF. Looking up the rest from reference TRBV9 and TRBJ2-1 gives the full variable domain: DSGVTQTPKHLITATGQRVTLRCSPRSGDLSVYWYQQSLDQGLQFLIQYYNGEERAKGNILERFSAQQFPDLHSELNLSSLELGDSALYFCASSVKNSEVGSYNEQFFGPGTRLTVL.

V is TRBV28 and J is TRBJ1-5; 7 nucleotides match TRBD1. Germline CDR1 reads MDHEN; CDR2 reads SYDVKM. The ends lost 3 bases at V and 1 base at J; junction bases unmatched: 12. The length of the CDR3 is 18 residues. CDR3 sequence (DNA): TGTGCCAGCAGTTTGGACAGGATGATGGGTGCGAGCAATCAGCCCCAGCATTTT. It encodes CASSLDRMMGASNQPQHF.

A single count supports this clone. This sequence joins TRBV19 and TRBJ2-7; a possible D gene is TRBD2 (6 bases). This CDR3 has 15 residues. V lost 5 bases to trimming and J lost 2 bases, with 16 bases between them. CDR1 and CDR2 (germline): LNHDA, SQIVND (reference sequence). The CDR3 sequence: CASSPSRGTPYEQYF. CDR3 in DNA: TGTGCCAGTAGTCCAAGTCGGGGGACCCCCTACGAGCAGTACTTC.

V and J are TRBV25-1 and TRBJ1-4; 8 nucleotides match TRBD1. CDR1 is MGHDK, CDR2 SYGVNS, per germline. The junction had 5 bases not matched to a gene; V was cut back by 3 bases and J by 8 bases. This CDR3 has 14 residues. The CDR3 is CASSDPDRGEKLFF. The CDR3 coding sequence is TGTGCCAGCAGTGATCCCGACAGGGGAGAAAAACTGTTTTTT.

The V call is TRBV18, the J call TRBJ2-2; D not certain. The germline V and J ends were trimmed by 3 bases and 6 bases, with 8 bases remaining between them. Germline V lookup: CDR1 KGHSH, CDR2 LQKENI. The CDR3 spans 13 residues. Here the CDR3 DNA reads TGTGCCAGCTCACCCCTCCTTGCCGGGGAGCTGTTTTTT. It is translated as CASSPLLAGELFF.

The V gene is TRBV3-1 (or the pseudogene TRBV3-2), the J gene TRBJ2-2, with TRBD2 matching over 10 bases. Germline assignment: CDR1 LGHDT and CDR2 YNNKEL (reference sequence). The junction had 10 bases not matched to a gene; V was cut back by 4 bases and J by 5 bases. The CDR3 runs 17 residues. This CDR3 reads CASSPPAGGPVTGELFF. In nucleotides, the CDR3 is TGTGCCAGCAGCCCCCCAGCGGGGGGGCCGGTTACCGGGGAGCTGTTTTTT.

This chain uses TRBV3-1 (or the pseudogene TRBV3-2) with TRBJ2-1; D perhaps matches TRBD1 (6 bases). Trimming removed 3 bases at V and 4 bases at J, with 7 bases between. CDR1 and CDR2 from the germline V gene are LGHDT and YNNKEL (reference sequence). The CDR3 is made up of 13 amino acids. The CDR3 here is CASSHDRYNEQFF. DNA of the CDR3: TGTGCCAGCAGCCACGACAGGTACAATGAGCAGTTCTTC.

This chain joins TRBV20-1 and TRBJ1-5, with 12 bases lining up with TRBD1. Per the germline V gene, CDR1 is DFQATT and CDR2 is SNEGSKA (reference sequence). V trimming: 3 bases; J trimming: 5 bases; junction bases outside the gene matches: 8. The CDR3 spans 16 residues. The CDR3 region is CSASMWDRGPDQPQHF. The CDR3 DNA sequence: TGCAGTGCTAGTATGTGGGACAGGGGGCCGGATCAGCCCCAGCATTTT.

CDR3 residues: CASSMVTAGANVLTF. CDR3 nucleotides: TGTGCCAGTAGTATGGTAACAGCTGGGGCCAACGTCCTGACTTTC. The J gene is TRBJ2-6, the V gene TRBV19, with D unclear. The CDR3 sequence is 15 residues long. V lost 3 bases and J lost 2, with 8 bases in between. Germline V gene sequence: CDR1 LNHDA, CDR2 SQIVND (reference sequence).

The rearrangement uses TRBV27 and TRBJ1-1; D may be TRBD1 (5 bases). This CDR3 comprises 16 residues. Between the trimmed V and J ends, which lost 2 bases and 0 bases, there was a span of 13 bases. CDR1 is MNHEY and CDR2 is SMNVEV in the germline V gene (reference sequence). DNA of the CDR3: TGTGCCAGCAGTTTAAGGGGAACTGTTATGAACACTGAAGCTTTCTTT. Its translation: CASSLRGTVMNTEAFF.

The J gene is TRBJ2-3, the V gene TRBV6-5, with D perhaps TRBD2 (7 bases). The germline V gene has CDR1 MNHEY and CDR2 SVGAGI. The V end lost 5 bases, the J end lost 2 bases, and 14 bases lay between the germline ends. This CDR3 is built from 15 residues. DNA for the CDR3: TGTGCCAGCAGTAGTCTGCGGGGGCTCACAGATACGCAGTATTTT. This sequence encodes CASSSLRGLTDTQYF.

V and J are TRBV10-3 and TRBJ2-1; the match to TRBD2 covers 14 bases. The CDR3 extends over 16 amino acids. Unmatched junction bases numbered 4, after V lost 3 bases and J lost 6 bases. Looked up from germline, CDR1 is ENHRY and CDR2 is SYGVKD. DNA for the CDR3: TGTGCCATCAGTGACCGGACTAGCGGGGGGTTCAATGAGCAGTTCTTC. This gives the protein CAISDRTSGGFNEQFF.

The chain links TRBV28 to TRBJ1-5, with D possibly matching TRBD1 (6 bases). Trimming took 4 bases from V and 1 from J, leaving 11 bases between them. CDR1 and CDR2 from the germline V gene are MDHEN and SYDVKM. The CDR3 extends over 15 amino acids. The CDR3 region is CASSSAGTSNQPQHF. The CDR3 region has the DNA TGTGCCAGCAGTTCGGCAGGGACAAGCAATCAGCCCCAGCATTTT.

This chain joins TRBV7-9 and TRBJ2-7; TRBD1 aligns across 8 bases. The CDR3 length is 14 residues. Germline V gives CDR1 SEHNR, CDR2 FQNEAQ (reference sequence). V lost 5 bases and J lost 2; bases outside the gene matches: 5. The CDR3 DNA sequence: TGTGCCAGCAGCGGGGACAGGCCCCCCTACGAGCAGTACTTC. The encoded protein is CASSGDRPPYEQYF.

CDR3 in amino acids: CASINGDTQYF. In DNA form, the CDR3 reads TGTGCCAGCATCAACGGGGATACGCAGTATTTT. The chain links TRBV7-8 to TRBJ2-3; D not resolved. Germline V gene sequence: CDR1 SGHVS, CDR2 FQNEAQ. This CDR3 is 11 amino acids long. V lost 7 bases and J lost 6, with 8 bases in between.

The genes are TRBV5-6 and TRBJ2-7; perhaps TRBD2 as D (5 bases). Trimming pared 2 bases from V and 4 bases from J, leaving 7 bases between. CDR3 length: 12 residues. Germline values: CDR1 SGHDT, CDR2 YYEEEE. CDR3 region: CASSFGDYEQYF. The CDR3 DNA sequence: TGTGCCAGCAGCTTCGGGGATTACGAGCAGTACTTC.

The V call is TRBV5-1, the J call TRBJ2-3; no reliable D call. Trimming stripped 0 bases from V and 4 bases from J, with 12 bases between. This CDR3 has 15 residues. Germline V gene data show CDR1 as SGHRS and CDR2 as YFSETQ. The chain's CDR3 is CASSLDPPPADTQYF. The CDR3 bases are TGCGCCAGCAGCTTGGATCCCCCTCCCGCAGATACGCAGTATTTT.

This chain joins TRBV30 and TRBJ1-1; D is unclear. CDR3 length equals 11 residues. Trimming removed 6 bases at V and 4 bases at J, with 9 bases between. CDR1 GTSNPN and CDR2 SVGIG come from the germline V gene (reference sequence). DNA of the CDR3: TGTGCCTGCGAGGCTGGCACTGAAGCTTTCTTT. This encodes CACEAGTEAFF.

The V gene is TRBV7-9, the J gene TRBJ1-1; 9 bases are shared with TRBD1. The CDR3 has 14 residues. The V gene's germline CDR1 is SEHNR and CDR2 FQNEAQ (reference sequence). The V segment lost 5 bases and the J segment 8 bases; nucleotides outside the gene matches: 9. The CDR3 protein is CASSVKDRGLEAFF. The CDR3 DNA follows: TGTGCCAGCAGCGTAAAGGACAGGGGCCTGGAAGCTTTCTTT.

V gene TRBV30 combines with J gene TRBJ2-2; 7 nucleotides agree with TRBD1. Germline loops: CDR1 GTSNPN, CDR2 SVGIG (reference sequence). The CDR3 is made up of 15 amino acids. V lost 4 bases and J lost 6; bases outside the gene matches: 11. CDR3 sequence: CAWNFLGGPAGELFF. In nucleotides, the CDR3 is TGTGCCTGGAACTTCCTAGGGGGCCCAGCCGGGGAGCTGTTTTTT.

The count of this clone is one. In nucleotides, the CDR3 is TGTGCCTGGAGTTTCGACACAGATGGCTACACCTTC. Protein product: CAWSFDTDGYTF. The rearrangement joins TRBV30 to TRBJ1-2; D ambiguous. Germline CDR1 GTSNPN, CDR2 SVGIG (reference sequence). The V end lost 2 bases, the J end lost 6 bases, and 10 bases lay between the germline ends. The CDR3 has 12 residues. The whole variable domain, filled in from reference TRBV30 and TRBJ1-2, reads SQTIHQWPATLVQPVGSPLSLECTVEGTSNPNLYWYRQAAGRGLQLLFYSVGIGQISSEVPQNLSASRPQDRQFILSSKKLLLSDSGFYLCAWSFDTDGYTFGSGTRLTVV.

This rearrangement joins TRBV30 to TRBJ1-1; tentatively, D is TRBD1 (6 bases). V gave up 5 bases and J gave up 3 bases, with 16 bases separating them. Germline V gives CDR1 GTSNPN, CDR2 SVGIG (reference sequence). This CDR3 has 14 residues. The CDR3 nucleotides read TGTGCCTGGGCCTGGGCCAGGGGAGACACTGAAGCTTTCTTT. Its protein is CAWAWARGDTEAFF.

The chain employs TRBV11-2 and TRBJ1-4; D call uncertain. The germline CDR1 and CDR2 sequences are SGHAT and FQNNGV. The V end lost 5 bases, the J end lost 0 bases, and 13 bases lay between the germline ends. The CDR3 has 16 residues. The CDR3 region is CASSPPAGATNEKLFF. The CDR3 coding sequence is TGTGCCAGCAGCCCGCCAGCCGGGGCAACTAATGAAAAACTGTTTTTT.

The chain joins TRBV28 to TRBJ1-2; 8 positions agree with TRBD1. Germline values: CDR1 MDHEN, CDR2 SYDVKM. CDR3 length: 15 residues. V shed 5 bases, J shed 0 bases, and the junction held 5 bases outside the gene matches. The CDR3 nucleotides are TGTGCCAGCAGTACCGGACAGGGCGCTAACTATGGCTACACCTTC. As protein: CASSTGQGANYGYTF.

The rearrangement joins TRBV6-6 to TRBJ2-3; possible D gene TRBD1, 6 bases. The germline CDR1 and CDR2 sequences are MNHNY and SVGAGI (reference sequence). V was pared by 2 bases and J by 6 bases, with 15 bases between. The CDR3 length is 15 residues. This chain's CDR3 is CASSYQTNRDDTQYF. Written as DNA, the CDR3 is TGTGCCAGCAGTTACCAAACGAACAGGGACGATACGCAGTATTTT.

A single count supports this clone. V usage is TRBV27 and J usage is TRBJ2-7; TRBD2 aligns across 8 bases. Per the germline V gene, CDR1 is MNHEY and CDR2 is SMNVEV (reference sequence). Trimming at V came to 3 bases and at J to 3 bases, leaving 10 bases not matched to a gene. The CDR3 covers 16 residues. The CDR3 is CASSFYRPAGGYEQYF. The CDR3 nucleotides are TGTGCCAGCAGTTTCTACAGGCCGGCGGGGGGCTACGAGCAGTACTTC.